Presented here are 10 T cell receptor beta chains from one specimen sequenced in a study of Ad26.COV2.S vaccination and SARS-CoV-2 variants. TCRdb's table, derived via immunoSEQ multiplex PCR, lists solely in-frame clones and lacks some. The sample lists around 500,000 clones, roughly nine tenths seen once, with around 1.8% in the top ten. Stated treatment: over 15 received Ad26.COV2.S at low or high dose, single or two shots; about five received placebo; per-sample allocation not given. Collection of the samples took place on day 63 after the first injection of vaccine or placebo. This specimen was peripheral blood, taken in a trial of Ad26.COV2.S vaccine versus placebo. These receptor sequences come from a person between 18 and 59 years old who received the Ad26.COV2.S COVID-19 vaccine or a placebo.

V usage is TRBV30 and J usage is TRBJ2-7, with unresolved D. Germline V gives CDR1 GTSNPN, CDR2 SVGIG (reference sequence). The V and J ends lost 3 bases and 6 bases respectively, with 12 bases between them. The CDR3 length is 12 residues. This chain's CDR3 is CAWRGAPVEQYF. CDR3 in DNA: TGTGCCTGGAGGGGCGCCCCAGTCGAGCAGTACTTC.

A single count supports this clone. This chain connects TRBV20-1 to TRBJ2-7; D possibly corresponds to TRBD2 (5 bases). The CDR3 is made up of 12 amino acids. Per germline, CDR1 DFQATT and CDR2 SNEGSKA (reference sequence). V was cut by 3 bases and J by 4 bases, with 10 bases left in between. The CDR3 sequence: CSASKEVYEQYF. The CDR3 region has the DNA TGCAGTGCTAGTAAGGAGGTGTACGAGCAGTACTTC.

The CDR3 protein is CAIRLAGGHEQYF. The CDR3 nucleotides are TGTGCCATCCGACTAGCGGGAGGCCACGAGCAGTACTTC. The chain couples TRBV10-3 to TRBJ2-7; 13 nucleotides match TRBD2. The ends lost 8 bases at V and 5 bases at J; junction bases unmatched: 3. This CDR3 has 13 residues. Germline V CDR1 and CDR2: ENHRY, SYGVKD.

J is TRBJ1-1 and V is TRBV12-3 or TRBV12-4; unclear D gene. Trimming removed 0 bases at V and 8 bases at J, with 10 bases between. The CDR3 loop spans 13 amino acids. CDR3 sequence: CASSLAPSGEAFF. In DNA form, the CDR3 reads TGTGCCAGCAGTTTAGCGCCTTCCGGGGAAGCTTTCTTT.

The V gene is TRBV21-1, the J gene TRBJ1-2. TRBV21-1 is shown as a pseudogene. The CDR3 runs 10 residues. The CDR3 DNA follows: TGTGCCAGCTTCGCGAGTGGCTACACCTTC. It yields the protein CASFASGYTF.

This clone has only a few counts. The chain uses TRBV10-3 and TRBJ2-7, with TRBD1 matching over 8 bases. The CDR3 has 15 amino acids. V shed 5 bases and J 4 bases; nucleotides not matched to a gene: 10. The germline V gene encodes CDR1 ENHRY and CDR2 SYGVKD. In DNA form, the CDR3 reads TGTGCCATCAGTCCTATACCCGGACAGGGTTACGAGCAGTACTTC. Translation gives CAISPIPGQGYEQYF.

CDR3 in DNA: TGTGCCAGCAGCTTAATGACTAGCGGGGGGTACAATGAGCAGTTCTTC. Protein product: CASSLMTSGGYNEQFF. The rearrangement links TRBV7-2 to TRBJ2-1; 13 nucleotides match TRBD2. With 2 bases clipped from V and 4 bases from J, the junction kept 2 bases outside the gene matches. Germline CDR1 is SGHTA and CDR2 is FQGNSA. The length of the CDR3 is 16 residues. The whole variable domain, remainder taken from reference TRBV7-2 and TRBJ2-1, is GAGVSQSPSNKVTEKGKDVELRCDPISGHTALYWYRQSLGQGLEFLIYFQGNSAPDKSGLPSDRFSAERTGGSVSTLTIQRTQQEDSAVYLCASSLMTSGGYNEQFFGPGTRLTVL.

This clone came up a few times. V is TRBV11-2 and J is TRBJ1-3; D possibly corresponds to TRBD1 (6 bases). This CDR3 has 16 amino acids. In germline, CDR1 is SGHAT, CDR2 FQNNGV. Deletions cut 3 bases from V and 3 bases from J, with 15 bases between. The CDR3 is CASSLGRGAIGNTIYF. Here the CDR3 DNA reads TGTGCCAGCAGCTTGGGGCGGGGGGCAATTGGAAACACCATATATTTT.

The chain carries TRBV6-5 and TRBJ2-3; 12 bases align to TRBD2. The CDR3 totals 15 residues. In germline, CDR1 is MNHEY, CDR2 SVGAGI. The J segment lost 3 bases and the V segment lost 5 bases, leaving 3 bases of the junction unmatched. For the CDR3, the DNA is TGTGCCAGCAGTCCAACTAGCGGGGGGACAGATACGCAGTATTTT. Its translation is CASSPTSGGTDTQYF.

The chain uses TRBV27 and TRBJ2-1, with 12 bases identical to TRBD2. The length of the CDR3 is 18 residues. Germline V gene sequence: CDR1 MNHEY, CDR2 SMNVEV (reference sequence). The ends lost 1 base at V and 0 bases at J; junction bases unmatched: 4. CDR3 in amino acids: CASSLLASGRASYNEQFF. The CDR3 nucleotides are TGTGCCAGCAGTTTATTGGCTAGCGGGAGGGCCTCCTACAATGAGCAGTTCTTC.